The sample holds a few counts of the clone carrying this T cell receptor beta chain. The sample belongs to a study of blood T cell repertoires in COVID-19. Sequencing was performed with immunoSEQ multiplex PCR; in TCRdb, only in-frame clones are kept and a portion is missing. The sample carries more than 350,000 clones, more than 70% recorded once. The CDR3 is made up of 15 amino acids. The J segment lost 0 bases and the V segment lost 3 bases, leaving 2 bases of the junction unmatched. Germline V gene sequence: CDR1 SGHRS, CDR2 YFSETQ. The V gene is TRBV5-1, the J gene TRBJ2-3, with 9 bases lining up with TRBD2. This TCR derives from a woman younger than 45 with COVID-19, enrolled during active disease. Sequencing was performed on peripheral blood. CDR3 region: CASSSLAGSTDTQYF. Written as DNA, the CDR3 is TGCGCCAGCAGCTCCCTAGCGGGGAGCACAGATACGCAGTATTTT.